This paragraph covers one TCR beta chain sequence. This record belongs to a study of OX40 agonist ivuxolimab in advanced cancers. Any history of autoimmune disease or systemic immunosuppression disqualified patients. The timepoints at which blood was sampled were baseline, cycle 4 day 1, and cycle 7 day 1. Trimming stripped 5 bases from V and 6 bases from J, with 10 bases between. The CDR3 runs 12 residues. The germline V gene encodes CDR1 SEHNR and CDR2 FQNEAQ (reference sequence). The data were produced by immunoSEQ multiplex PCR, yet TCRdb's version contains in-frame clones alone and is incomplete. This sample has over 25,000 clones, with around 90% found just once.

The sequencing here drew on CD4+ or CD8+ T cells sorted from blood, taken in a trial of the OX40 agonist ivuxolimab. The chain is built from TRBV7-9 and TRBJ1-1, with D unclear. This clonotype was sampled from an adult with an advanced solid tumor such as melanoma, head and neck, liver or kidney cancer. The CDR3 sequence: CASSPVGSEAFF. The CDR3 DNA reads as TGTGCCAGCAGCCCCGTGGGCTCTGAAGCTTTCTTT.